Listed below are T cell receptor beta chains from one sample, sequenced in a study of T cells in Graves' hyperthyroidism and ophthalmopathy. TCRdb re-called the multiplex PCR reads with MiXCR, one entry per CDR3 protein. The sample shows hundreds of thousands of distinct CDR3 sequences, 14% of them seen only once. The sequencing input was blood. The origin of the receptors is a woman aged 18-29 years with Graves' hyperthyroidism. CDR3s include the opening cysteine and the closing phenylalanine or tryptophan. Fields, in order: D gene, clone size, V gene, J gene, CDR3 DNA, CDR3 protein. The D gene is left open where the match is weak. The size entry is marked missing in some rows and otherwise reads once, few, many or a size class.

>-|-|TRBV6-2/TRBV6-3|TRBJ2-7
TGTGCCAGCAGTTACCCCCGCGAGAGGGCTGTCTACGAGCAGTACTTC
CASSYPRERAVYEQYF
>-|-|TRBV7-3|TRBJ2-7
TGTGCCAGCAGCTTATCCGGAGCTGGGTCCCCACCGTACTTC
CASSLSGAGSPPYF
>TRBD1|-|TRBV9|TRBJ2-1
TGTGCCAGCAGCTTCCAACCGGGACAGGGGGCGCGGGAGCAGTTCTTC
CASSFQPGQGAREQFF
>TRBD2|many|TRBV27|TRBJ2-1
TGTGCCAGCAGTTTATCGTCCCTAGCGGGAGTCAATGAGCAGTTCTTC
CASSLSSLAGVNEQFF
>TRBD2|many|TRBV27|TRBJ2-1
TGTGCCAGCAGTTTAATGGCGGGAGAGGGTGAGCAGTTCTTC
CASSLMAGEGEQFF
>-|-|TRBV6-1|TRBJ2-5
TGTGCCATCCAGCAGAGTCGGTCACAAGAGACCCAGTACTTC
CAIQQSRSQETQYF
>TRBD1|few|TRBV29-1|TRBJ1-2
TGCAGCGTTGAGCGGACAGGGCATGGCTACACCTTC
CSVERTGHGYTF
>-|many|TRBV4-1|TRBJ2-1
TGCGCCAGCAGCCAAGGGGAACTCACAGGAATGGAGTTCTTC
CASSQGELTGMEFF
>-|few|TRBV18|TRBJ2-3
TGTGCCAGCTCGCCCGACAGCGTAGCCACAGATACGCAGTATTTT
CASSPDSVATDTQYF
>-|many|TRBV14|TRBJ2-1
TGTGCCAGCAGGTCCCCCCCCTACAATGAGCAGTTCTTC
CASRSPPYNEQFF
>-|-|TRBV6-5|TRBJ1-1
TGTGCCAGCAGTCCACTCGCAGTTCAGAACACTGAAGCTTTCTTT
CASSPLAVQNTEAFF
>TRBD2|few|TRBV20-1|TRBJ2-3
TGCAGTGCTCCCCCGGGAGGTAGCGGGAGCTTCAGCACAGATACGCAGTATTTT
CSAPPGGSGSFSTDTQYF
>-|many|TRBV12-3/TRBV12-4|TRBJ2-5
TGTGCCAGCAGTTTTCTTACTTATCAGACCCAGTACTTC
CASSFLTYQTQYF
>-|once|TRBV15|TRBJ2-2
TGTGCCACCAGCGGGAGGTTCACCGGGGAGCTGGTTTTT
CATSGRFTGELVF
>-|few|TRBV7-8|TRBJ2-1
TGTGCCAGCAGCCCAGTAAGGGTGGCTGGTGAGCAGTTCTTC
CASSPVRVAGEQFF
>TRBD2|many|TRBV28|TRBJ2-1
TGTGCCAGCAGTCCCACTAGCGGGAGGGCCTTTGAGCAGTTCTTC
CASSPTSGRAFEQFF
>-|many|TRBV3-1|TRBJ1-3
TGTGCCAGCATCTCGTCGGTATATTTT
CASISSVYF
>TRBD1|few|TRBV28|TRBJ2-7
TGTGCCAGCAGTTTCGCCCTCGGACAGGCCTACGAGCAGTACTTC
CASSFALGQAYEQYF
>TRBD2|many|TRBV11-2|TRBJ2-2
TGTGCCAGCAGCGTGACTAGCGGGTACACCGGGGAGCTGTTTTTT
CASSVTSGYTGELFF
>TRBD1|few|TRBV7-9|TRBJ2-4
TGTGCCAGCAGCTTGACAGGGCCCCTAGCCAAAAACATTCAGTACTTC
CASSLTGPLAKNIQYF
>TRBD1|many|TRBV28|TRBJ1-2
TGTGCATCTCGGGACAGTTCCGGCTATGGCTACACCTTC
CASRDSSGYGYTF
>TRBD2|few|TRBV12-3/TRBV12-4|TRBJ2-5
TGTGCCAGCAAAAAGCGGGAGATTGAAGAGACCCAGTACTTC
CASKKREIEETQYF
>-|-|TRBV7-6|TRBJ1-2
TGTGCCAGCAGCCAACTAGGGGATAACTATGGCTACACCTTC
CASSQLGDNYGYTF
>TRBD1|many|TRBV4-2|TRBJ1-1
TGTGCCAGCAGCCACTGGGACAGCCCAGGCATGAACACTGAAGCTTTCTTT
CASSHWDSPGMNTEAFF
>-|-|TRBV29-1|TRBJ2-1
TGCAGCGTTGAAAGCCCTAGGGGGTCTTGGAATGAGCAGTTCTTC
CSVESPRGSWNEQFF
>TRBD1|-|TRBV7-9|TRBJ1-1
TGTGCCAGCAGCTTATCGAGCGGGACAGATGAAGCTTTCTTT
CASSLSSGTDEAFF
>-|many|TRBV28|TRBJ2-3
TGTGCCAGCAGTTTAGCGGGCGGGACGCACACAGATACGCAGTATTTT
CASSLAGGTHTDTQYF
>-|many|TRBV11-2|TRBJ1-4
TGTGCCAGCAGCTTATCAGAGGAAAAACTGTTTTTT
CASSLSEEKLFF